This TCR beta chain derives from a study of blood T cell repertoires in COVID-19. The germline V gene encodes CDR1 MRHNA and CDR2 SNTAGT. The CDR3 consists of 15 residues. Deletions cut 3 bases from V and 2 bases from J, with 12 bases between. Profiling relied on immunoSEQ multiplex PCR, and the TCRdb table lists in-frame clones only, not all of them. The repertoire includes some 320,000 clones, 80% to 90% of them detected once, and approximately 5% sits in the top ten. The sample taken for sequencing was PBMCs or T cells enriched from blood (not recorded which). The chain combines TRBV6-4 with TRBJ2-3; D is perhaps TRBD2 (7 bases). This receptor was taken from a woman between 25 and 40 years old who had recovered from COVID-19. The CDR3 loop reads CASSEGGATTDTQYF. In DNA, the CDR3 is TGTGCCAGCAGTGAAGGGGGGGCTACCACAGATACGCAGTATTTT.